This TCR beta chain is from a study of blood T cell repertoires in COVID-19. Across the study: Samples came from the United States, Italy and Spain, spanning acute and convalescent COVID-19.

Per the original methods: Reference gene primers were amplified, and this amplification served to estimate nucleated cell counts. Sequencing used immunoSEQ multiplex PCR; TCRdb keeps in-frame clones, though not all of them. V and J calls plus clone size are reproduced from that table; the DNA served to infer D and trimming. The profile covers 100,000 to 140,000 clones, with around 89% appearing a single time and 6.5% to 7% taken by the ten largest. Germline CDR1 reads MNHEY; CDR2 reads SVGEGT. This CDR3 contains 15 residues. V shed 6 bases and J 7 bases; nucleotides not matched to a gene: 7. This receptor was obtained from a man aged 50-60 years with active or convalescent COVID-19. The sample comprised peripheral blood. The chain employs TRBV6-2 or TRBV6-3 and TRBJ1-5, with 12 bases matching TRBD1. CDR3 protein: CASSPGTGGWQPQHF. The CDR3 DNA reads as TGTGCCAGCAGCCCCGGGACAGGGGGCTGGCAGCCCCAGCATTTT.